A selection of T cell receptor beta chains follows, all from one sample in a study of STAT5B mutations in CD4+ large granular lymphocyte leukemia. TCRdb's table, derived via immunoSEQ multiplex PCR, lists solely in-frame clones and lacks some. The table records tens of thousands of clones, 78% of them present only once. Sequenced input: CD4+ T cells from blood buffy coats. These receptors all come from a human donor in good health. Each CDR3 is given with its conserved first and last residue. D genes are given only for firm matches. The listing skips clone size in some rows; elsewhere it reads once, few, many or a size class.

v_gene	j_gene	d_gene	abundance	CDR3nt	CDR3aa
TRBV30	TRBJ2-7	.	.	TGTGCCTGGAGAACGAAAACAGGGCTAGGGGAGCAGTACTTC	CAWRTKTGLGEQYF
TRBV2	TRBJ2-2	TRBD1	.	TGTGCCAGCAGTGAAAGGGGGACAGCGAACACCGGGGAGCTGTTTTTT	CASSERGTANTGELFF
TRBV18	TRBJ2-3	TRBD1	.	TGTGCCAGCTCACGCAAGACAGGGGATACGCAGTATTTT	CASSRKTGDTQYF
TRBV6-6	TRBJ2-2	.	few	TGTGCCAGCAAGGGTCCCCTCAACACCGGGGAGCTGTTTTTT	CASKGPLNTGELFF
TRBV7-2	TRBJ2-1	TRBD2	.	TGTGCCACTAGAATGGGACTAGCGGCTTACAATGAGCAGTTCTTC	CATRMGLAAYNEQFF
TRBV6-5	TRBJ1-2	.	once	TGTGCCAGCAGCCCCTTGGGTCCTTGGGATGGCTACACCTTC	CASSPLGPWDGYTF
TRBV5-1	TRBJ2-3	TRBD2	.	TGCGCCAGCAGCCCGTCGAGCGGGGCTGGTACAGATACGCAGTATTTT	CASSPSSGAGTDTQYF
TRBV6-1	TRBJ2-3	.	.	TGTGCCAGCAGTGTCACAGACAGGCCGAGCACAGATACGCAGTATTTT	CASSVTDRPSTDTQYF
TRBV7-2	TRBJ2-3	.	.	TGTGCCAGCAGCTTAGGGCAGGGGCGCGCAGATACGCAGTATTTT	CASSLGQGRADTQYF
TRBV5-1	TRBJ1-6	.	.	TGCGCCAGCAGCCCCGACAGGAACAATTCACCCCTCCACTTT	CASSPDRNNSPLHF
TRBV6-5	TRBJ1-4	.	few	TGTGCCAGCAGTTACGGGGAAAAACTGTTTTTT	CASSYGEKLFF
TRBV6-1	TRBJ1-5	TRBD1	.	TGTGCCAGCATCCAGGGGGGAGGGAACCAACAGCCCCAGCATTTT	CASIQGGGNQQPQHF